The 30 T cell receptor beta chains in this list originate from one sample, sequenced in a study of T cell responses to AZD1222 COVID-19 vaccine. Profiling relied on immunoSEQ multiplex PCR, and the TCRdb table lists in-frame clones only, not all of them. The sample holds 120,000 or so clones, 87% seen once. The source material was peripheral blood, sampled on day 0 of AZD1222 vaccination. These receptors were collected from an adult in good health.

The chain employs TRBV21-1 and TRBJ2-7; TRBD2 reflects the table's D call only, with no check against the DNA. TRBV21-1 is recorded as a pseudogene. The CDR3 consists of 12 residues. Here the CDR3 DNA reads TGTGCCAGCATCGCGGGGGCCTACGAGCAGTACTTC. Translation: CASIAGAYEQYF.

The chain is built from TRBV5-4 and TRBJ1-2; no clear D gene. The CDR3 sequence is 15 residues long. Per germline, CDR1 SGHNT and CDR2 YYREEE (reference sequence). The germline V and J ends were trimmed by 4 bases and 2 bases, with 15 bases remaining between them. CDR3 residues: CASSRPGGRNYGYTF. CDR3 coding DNA: TGTGCCAGCAGCCGTCCGGGCGGGCGGAACTATGGCTACACCTTC.

V and J are TRBV6-2 or TRBV6-3 and TRBJ2-5, with TRBD2 matching over 15 bases. There are 19 residues in the CDR3. Germline CDR1 MNHEY, CDR2 SVGEGT. After removal of 2 bases from V and 4 bases from J, the junction contained 11 bases not matched to a gene. The CDR3 region has the DNA TGTGCCAGCAGTTACCCCCGGGGGACTAGCGGGGGGTCCCCAGAGACCCAGTACTTC. Protein: CASSYPRGTSGGSPETQYF.

The chain recombines TRBV5-1 with TRBJ2-5, with D unclear. The V end lost 3 bases, the J end lost 5 bases, and 14 bases lay between the germline ends. Germline CDR1 reads SGHRS; CDR2 reads YFSETQ. The length of the CDR3 is 14 residues. The CDR3 reads CASSSEVFYETQYF. CDR3 nucleotide sequence: TGCGCCAGCAGCTCCGAGGTCTTCTACGAGACCCAGTACTTC.

V gene TRBV6-2 or TRBV6-3 combines with J gene TRBJ1-5, with unresolved D. Germline CDR1 and CDR2: MNHEY and SVGEGT. CDR3 size: 16 residues. Between the trimmed V and J ends, which lost 5 bases and 1 base, there was a span of 15 bases. CDR3 sequence reads: CASSLSTRESNQPQHF. The CDR3 DNA reads TGTGCCAGCAGTCTCTCGACCCGAGAAAGCAATCAGCCCCAGCATTTT.

The CDR3 DNA sequence: TGCAGTGCTAGTTTACAGCGATACACTGAAGCTTTCTTT. This encodes CSASLQRYTEAFF. This rearrangement joins TRBV20-1 to TRBJ1-1, with D uncertain. CDR1 and CDR2 from the germline V gene are DFQATT and SNEGSKA (reference sequence). With 3 bases removed from V and 3 bases from J, the gap between germline ends came to 11 bases. The CDR3 has 13 amino acids.

The CDR3 DNA reads as TGCGCCAGCAGGTCGGGTTCGGGGCGCCACGAGCAGTACTTC. Amino acid sequence: CASRSGSGRHEQYF. V and J are TRBV5-1 and TRBJ2-7; D tentatively reads TRBD1 or TRBD2 (5 bases each). V lost 5 bases and J lost 5, with 17 bases in between. Germline CDR1 is SGHRS and CDR2 is YFSETQ. The CDR3 totals 14 residues.

The CDR3 sequence: CASSLQPELQETQYF. CDR3 DNA sequence: TGTGCCAGCAGCTTACAGCCCGAATTACAAGAGACCCAGTACTTC. The chain joins TRBV7-6 to TRBJ2-5; D is undetermined. With 2 bases removed from V and 2 bases from J, the gap between germline ends came to 12 bases. Germline V gene sequence: CDR1 SGHVS, CDR2 FNYEAQ. The CDR3 loop spans 15 amino acids.

This sequence joins TRBV23-1 and TRBJ2-4; D remains ambiguous. TRBV23-1 qualifies as an ORF whose function is uncertain. V was shortened by 3 bases and J by 1 base, with 13 bases between the two germline ends. The CDR3 consists of 16 residues. CDR3 residues: CASSHLLSGAKNIQYF. The CDR3 DNA reads TGCGCCAGCAGTCATCTCCTTAGTGGGGCCAAAAACATTCAGTACTTC.

The V and J genes are TRBV6-2 or TRBV6-3 and TRBJ2-5; D ambiguous. V was cut by 1 base and J by 5 bases, with 8 bases left in between. This CDR3 is 13 amino acids long. Germline-derived CDR1 and CDR2 are MNHEY and SVGEGT. CDR3: CASSYFNKETQYF. In DNA, the CDR3 is TGTGCCAGCAGTTACTTCAATAAGGAGACCCAGTACTTC.

V is TRBV11-3 and J is TRBJ2-1; D may be TRBD2 (5 bases). From germline, CDR1 is SGHNT and CDR2 YENEEA. V was shortened by 3 bases and J by 8 bases, with 14 bases between the two germline ends. The CDR3 totals 14 residues. The CDR3 region is CASSFGHADYEQFF. CDR3 DNA: TGTGCCAGCAGCTTTGGGCACGCGGACTATGAGCAGTTCTTC.

The chain combines TRBV5-1 with TRBJ1-6, with D possibly being TRBD1 (5 bases). The CDR3 consists of 16 residues. Germline CDR1 SGHRS, CDR2 YFSETQ. V shed 0 bases and J shed 5 bases, with 12 bases lying between them. The DNA of the CDR3 is TGCGCCAGCAGCTTGGGCAGGGTGGGGAATAATTCACCCCTCCACTTT. Encoded protein: CASSLGRVGNNSPLHF. The whole variable domain, filled in from reference TRBV5-1 and TRBJ1-6, reads KAGVTQTPRYLIKTRGQQVTLSCSPISGHRSVSWYQQTPGQGLQFLFEYFSETQRNKGNFPGRFSGRQFSNSRSEMNVSTLELGDSALYLCASSLGRVGNNSPLHFGNGTRLTVT.

The chain is built from TRBV6-6 and TRBJ1-5, with 7 bases that match TRBD1. The CDR3 has 15 amino acids. Unmatched junction bases numbered 5, after V lost 6 bases and J lost 0 bases. CDR1 and CDR2 from the germline V gene are MNHNY and SVGAGI (reference sequence). CDR3 coding DNA: TGTGCCAGCAGCCCGGGACAGTATAGCAATCAGCCCCAGCATTTT. The encoded protein is CASSPGQYSNQPQHF.

The rearrangement uses TRBV18 and TRBJ2-5; perhaps TRBD2 as D (6 bases). V lost 6 bases and J 1 base, leaving 21 bases between the germline ends. The CDR3 contains 17 residues. Per germline, CDR1 KGHSH and CDR2 LQKENI. CDR3 residues: CASSHSLGRGTQETQYF. In nucleotides, the CDR3 is TGTGCCAGCTCCCACTCTCTTGGTCGGGGGACCCAAGAGACCCAGTACTTC.

This clone was found once. The J gene is TRBJ1-1, the V gene TRBV2; D is undetermined. Looked up from germline, CDR1 is SNHLY and CDR2 is FYNNEI. The CDR3 runs to 11 residues. V gave up 4 bases and J gave up 6 bases, with 6 bases separating them. The DNA of the CDR3 is TGTGCCAGCAGTGTGATAGCTGAAGCTTTCTTT. This sequence encodes CASSVIAEAFF.

The genes are TRBV29-1 and TRBJ1-2; no firm D call. From germline, CDR1 is SQVTM and CDR2 ANQGSEA. The germline V and J ends were trimmed by 6 bases and 4 bases, with 15 bases remaining between them. There are 13 residues in the CDR3. CDR3 residues: CSVGEGRPYGYTF. The CDR3 DNA reads TGCAGCGTGGGAGAGGGTAGGCCCTATGGCTACACCTTC.

The chain combines TRBV4-2 with TRBJ2-7; D may be TRBD2 (6 bases). The CDR3 length is 16 residues. The germline gives CDR1 LGHNA, CDR2 YNFKEQ. Trimming stripped 0 bases from V and 6 bases from J, with 18 bases between. CDR3 in amino acids: CASSQDQARGPGEQYF. Written as DNA, the CDR3 is TGTGCCAGCAGCCAAGATCAGGCGCGGGGCCCCGGCGAGCAGTACTTC.

The chain couples TRBV12-3 or TRBV12-4 to TRBJ2-7; 7 nucleotides match TRBD1. This CDR3 spans 12 amino acids. The ends lost 8 bases at V and 7 bases at J; junction bases unmatched: 8. CDR3 residues: CASWDSLGEQYF. CDR3 coding DNA: TGTGCCAGCTGGGACAGCCTCGGGGAGCAGTACTTC.

The chain combines TRBV12-3 or TRBV12-4 with TRBJ1-2; D is ambiguous. V shed 3 bases and J shed 8 bases, with 13 bases lying between them. The CDR3 is made up of 13 amino acids. The CDR3 reads CASSFVYVWGYTF. CDR3 nucleotides: TGTGCCAGCAGTTTCGTTTATGTGTGGGGCTACACCTTC.

V usage is TRBV2 and J usage is TRBJ2-5; 7 nucleotides agree with TRBD1. Germline CDR1 SNHLY, CDR2 FYNNEI. The CDR3 covers 14 residues. The trim removed 6 bases at V and 2 bases at J, leaving 6 bases unmatched. This CDR3 is CASRWTGPQETQYF. CDR3 in DNA: TGTGCCAGCAGGTGGACAGGACCTCAAGAGACCCAGTACTTC.

V and J are TRBV27 and TRBJ2-3; D is unclear. The germline gives CDR1 MNHEY, CDR2 SMNVEV (reference sequence). The CDR3 consists of 20 residues. With 4 bases removed from V and 2 bases from J, the gap between germline ends came to 28 bases. The CDR3 loop reads CASSSNTFGPGGESTDTQYF. CDR3 sequence (DNA): TGTGCCAGCAGTTCGAACACCTTTGGGCCGGGTGGTGAATCCACAGATACGCAGTATTTT.

V and J are TRBV4-1 and TRBJ2-7, with D possibly being TRBD1 or TRBD2 (6 bases each). This CDR3 comprises 14 residues. The germline V and J ends were trimmed by 4 bases and 5 bases, with 15 bases remaining between them. Germline V lookup: CDR1 MGHRA, CDR2 YSYEKL. The CDR3 DNA is TGCGCCAGCAGCCCCCGGGGGCTAATCAACGAGCAGTACTTC. It yields the protein CASSPRGLINEQYF.

This clone has just one count. V gene TRBV25-1 combines with J gene TRBJ2-1; 9 bases match TRBD2. The trim removed 2 bases at V and 5 bases at J, leaving 4 bases unmatched. CDR1 is MGHDK and CDR2 is SYGVNS in the germline V gene. The CDR3 consists of 15 residues. In DNA, the CDR3 is TGTGCCAGCAGTGAAGTGGGCGGGGGGGACAATGAGCAGTTCTTC. It codes for CASSEVGGGDNEQFF.

CDR3 loop: CACPSEGISGYEQYF. CDR3 nucleotide sequence: TGTGCCTGCCCCTCGGAGGGGATCTCGGGCTACGAGCAGTACTTC. The chain uses TRBV30 and TRBJ2-7; the D gene is possibly TRBD2 (6 bases). Between the trimmed V and J ends, which lost 6 bases and 3 bases, there was a span of 21 bases. CDR3 length equals 15 residues. Germline loops: CDR1 GTSNPN, CDR2 SVGIG (reference sequence). Complete variable domain (other parts from reference TRBV30 and TRBJ2-7): SQTIHQWPATLVQPVGSPLSLECTVEGTSNPNLYWYRQAAGRGLQLLFYSVGIGQISSEVPQNLSASRPQDRQFILSSKKLLLSDSGFYLCACPSEGISGYEQYFGPGTRLTVT.

This sequence joins TRBV3-1 (or the pseudogene TRBV3-2) and TRBJ1-4; maybe TRBD1 (5 bases). The CDR3 runs to 14 residues. Germline CDR1 reads LGHDT; CDR2 reads YNNKEL (reference sequence). Trimming shortened V by 0 bases and J by 12 bases, and 14 bases separated the two germline ends. Here the CDR3 reads CASSQDRSREELFF. The CDR3 DNA is TGTGCCAGCAGCCAAGATAGGAGCAGGGAGGAACTGTTTTTT.

This clone was seen a few times. The CDR3 region has the DNA TGTGCCAGCAGTCGTACTAGCGGGGGGGCCCATGAGCAGTTCTTC. Translation gives CASSRTSGGAHEQFF. The rearrangement links TRBV6-5 to TRBJ2-1; 13 bases match TRBD2. The CDR3 contains 15 residues. V trimming: 5 bases; J trimming: 8 bases; junction bases outside the gene matches: 6. Germline V gives CDR1 MNHEY, CDR2 SVGAGI.

The chain uses TRBV6-2 or TRBV6-3 and TRBJ2-7, with D possibly matching TRBD2 (5 bases). Germline V gene lookup returns CDR1 MNHEY and CDR2 SVGEGT. V lost 5 bases and J 3 bases, leaving 14 bases between the germline ends. This CDR3 spans 14 amino acids. The DNA for the CDR3 is TGTGCCAGCAGTCTTCGGAGGCCGGACTACGAGCAGTACTTC. This gives the protein CASSLRRPDYEQYF.

V and J are TRBV12-3 or TRBV12-4 and TRBJ1-1; the D is unclear. The length of the CDR3 is 11 residues. Trimming stripped 5 bases from V and 6 bases from J, with 7 bases between. CDR3 loop: CASSLLAEAFF. CDR3 DNA sequence: TGTGCCAGCAGTCTTCTGGCTGAAGCTTTCTTT.

V and J are TRBV12-3 or TRBV12-4 and TRBJ2-1; D tentatively fits TRBD1 or TRBD2 (7 bases each). This CDR3 has 13 amino acids. Between the trimmed V and J ends, which lost 5 bases and 12 bases, there was a span of 17 bases. The CDR3 protein is CASSPPQGGWQFF. The CDR3 nucleotides are TGTGCCAGCAGTCCCCCCCAGGGGGGGTGGCAGTTCTTC.

The CDR3 sequence: CASSLAPRDRGRWDQPQHF. The CDR3 region has the DNA TGTGCCAGCAGCTTAGCCCCACGGGACAGGGGGCGGTGGGATCAGCCCCAGCATTTT. The chain links TRBV7-6 to TRBJ1-5; 12 positions match TRBD1. V shed 0 bases and J 5 bases; nucleotides not matched to a gene: 11. Germline V gene lookup returns CDR1 SGHVS and CDR2 FNYEAQ. The CDR3 totals 19 residues.